Presented here are 17 T cell receptor beta chains from one specimen sequenced in a study of cytotoxic CD8 clonotypes in ibrutinib-treated CLL. Clones were sequenced by immunoSEQ multiplex PCR, and TCRdb holds only the in-frame ones, with some missing. Counted here are 40,000 or so clones, just over 70% occurring once; the ten biggest clones make up over 9.5%. The specimen was PBMCs, collected at disease progression, from a patient treated with ibrutinib. These receptors originate from a human donor with chronic lymphocytic leukemia.

The gene calls are TRBV19 and TRBJ2-3; 8 bases map to TRBD2. Trimming took 6 bases from V and 0 from J; bases not matched to a gene: 8. Germline CDR1 and CDR2: LNHDA and SQIVND (reference sequence). This CDR3 spans 16 amino acids. CDR3 amino acids: CASRDPAGGSTDTQYF. CDR3 coding DNA: TGTGCCAGTAGGGACCCGGCGGGGGGTAGCACAGATACGCAGTATTTT.

This clone was seen a single time. The rearrangement links TRBV13 to TRBJ2-7; tentatively, D is TRBD1 or TRBD2 (5 bases each). The CDR3 is 14 residues long. Deletions cut 3 bases from V and 2 bases from J, with 11 bases between. CDR1 is PRHDT, CDR2 FYEKMQ, per germline (reference sequence). The chain's CDR3 is CASSLGRKTYEQYF. The CDR3 nucleotides are TGTGCCAGCAGCTTGGGACGTAAGACCTACGAGCAGTACTTC.

This clone was seen a handful of times. CDR3 sequence reads: CSATKVGEQFF. CDR3 bases: TGCAGTGCTACCAAGGTGGGTGAGCAGTTCTTC. The gene calls are TRBV20-1 and TRBJ2-1; D is undetermined. This CDR3 has 11 residues. Germline V gene lookup returns CDR1 DFQATT and CDR2 SNEGSKA (reference sequence). Trimming shortened V by 4 bases and J by 9 bases, and 10 bases separated the two germline ends.

CDR3 bases: TGTGCCAGCAGCTTAGTTCTAATGGGGGGCACTGAAGCTTTCTTT. Encoded protein: CASSLVLMGGTEAFF. J is TRBJ1-1 and V is TRBV11-2; TRBD1 is a possible D gene (5 bases). Trimming left V 1 base short and J 4 bases short, with 13 bases between. The CDR3 is 15 amino acids. CDR1 and CDR2 (germline): SGHAT, FQNNGV.

This clone was observed a few times. The V gene is TRBV19, the J gene TRBJ1-2; D not resolved. The CDR3 is made up of 13 amino acids. With 0 bases removed from V and 8 bases from J, the gap between germline ends came to 10 bases. CDR1 and CDR2 from the germline V gene are LNHDA and SQIVND (reference sequence). CDR3 bases: TGTGCCAGTAGTATAGATCCCAGGAACGGCTACACCTTC. This codes for CASSIDPRNGYTF.

The chain couples TRBV6-1 to TRBJ1-5; TRBD1 aligns across 7 bases. V lost 5 bases and J lost 6; bases outside the gene matches: 7. The CDR3 has 14 amino acids. Germline CDR1 and CDR2: MNHNS and SASEGT. The CDR3 DNA follows: TGTGCCAGCAGTCAGACAGGGAGTTTTCAGCCCCAGCATTTT. Encoded protein: CASSQTGSFQPQHF.

This clone was found a few times. This chain connects TRBV6-1 to TRBJ2-1; D call uncertain. V lost 5 bases to trimming and J lost 5 bases, with 13 bases between them. CDR3 length: 14 residues. Germline loops: CDR1 MNHNS, CDR2 SASEGT. CDR3 region: CASSSSGPNNEQFF. In DNA form, the CDR3 reads TGTGCCAGCAGTTCCTCCGGGCCTAACAATGAGCAGTTCTTC.

In this sample, this clone turned up once. This sequence joins TRBV5-4 and TRBJ2-1; D remains unclear. The CDR3 loop spans 15 amino acids. V shed 0 bases and J shed 4 bases, with 11 bases lying between them. Germline values: CDR1 SGHNT, CDR2 YYREEE (reference sequence). The CDR3 sequence: CASSLATAAYNEQFF. The DNA for the CDR3 is TGTGCCAGCAGCTTGGCAACGGCCGCGTACAATGAGCAGTTCTTC.

The chain employs TRBV18 and TRBJ1-1; 7 bases agree with TRBD1. Germline V lookup: CDR1 KGHSH, CDR2 LQKENI. The V and J ends lost 5 bases and 3 bases, in that order; junction bases with no gene match: 3. The CDR3 length is 13 residues. The CDR3 is CASSSGQDTEAFF. The CDR3 DNA sequence: TGTGCCAGCTCATCCGGACAGGACACTGAAGCTTTCTTT.

This chain links TRBV5-1 with TRBJ1-1, with TRBD1 as a possible D gene (6 bases). The CDR3 consists of 15 residues. V was pared by 3 bases and J by 0 bases, with 12 bases between. Looked up from germline, CDR1 is SGHRS and CDR2 is YFSETQ. The CDR3 nucleotides are TGCGCCAGCAGCTGGGGGGACACGGTGAACACTGAAGCTTTCTTT. As protein: CASSWGDTVNTEAFF.

The rearrangement links TRBV5-1 to TRBJ1-2; 7 bases agree with TRBD1. Germline V gene data show CDR1 as SGHRS and CDR2 as YFSETQ. This CDR3 spans 14 amino acids. V shed 4 bases, J shed 8 bases, and the junction held 11 bases outside the gene matches. This CDR3 reads CASSQSTGSGGYTF. The CDR3 bases are TGCGCCAGCAGCCAATCGACAGGGTCGGGAGGCTACACCTTC. Based on the CDR3 plus reference TRBV5-1 and TRBJ1-2, the full variable domain is KAGVTQTPRYLIKTRGQQVTLSCSPISGHRSVSWYQQTPGQGLQFLFEYFSETQRNKGNFPGRFSGRQFSNSRSEMNVSTLELGDSALYLCASSQSTGSGGYTFGSGTRLTVV.

The chain is built from TRBV10-3 and TRBJ2-7; 10 bases agree with TRBD2. The V and J ends lost 7 bases and 0 bases, in that order; junction bases with no gene match: 12. The CDR3 contains 17 residues. Per germline, CDR1 ENHRY and CDR2 SYGVKD. CDR3 DNA sequence: TGTGCCATCACGAAGGGGGCTAGCGGGGGTAGCTCCTACGAGCAGTACTTC. Residues: CAITKGASGGSSYEQYF.

The chain combines TRBV28 with TRBJ1-4; D ambiguous. Germline loops: CDR1 MDHEN, CDR2 SYDVKM. The CDR3 loop spans 16 amino acids. V lost 5 bases and J 8 bases, leaving 21 bases between the germline ends. The CDR3 region has the DNA TGTGCCAGCAGTCCGACGGCCTCTTTTGGCGGAGAAAAACTGTTTTTT. Residues: CASSPTASFGGEKLFF.

The V gene is TRBV11-2, the J gene TRBJ2-3, with unresolved D. Per germline, CDR1 SGHAT and CDR2 FQNNGV. V was trimmed by 2 bases and J by 0 bases, leaving 9 bases between them. The CDR3 is 15 amino acids. The CDR3 sequence is CASSLFSSSTDTQYF. Written as DNA, the CDR3 is TGTGCCAGCAGCTTATTTTCGAGTAGCACAGATACGCAGTATTTT.

The genes are TRBV5-8 and TRBJ1-1; D may be TRBD1 (5 bases). V lost 1 base and J lost 10, with 14 bases in between. The CDR3 spans 13 residues. Germline V gene data show CDR1 as SGHTS and CDR2 as YDEGEE. CDR3 loop: CASSLSGTGGAFF. DNA of the CDR3: TGTGCCAGCAGCTTGTCCGGGACGGGCGGAGCTTTCTTT.

This rearrangement joins TRBV15 to TRBJ1-5; D is perhaps TRBD1 (6 bases). Germline CDR1 reads LNHNV; CDR2 reads YYDKDF (reference sequence). This CDR3 contains 13 residues. The V gene lost 4 bases and the J gene lost 5 bases, with 9 bases spanning the gap. CDR3 residues: CATSNRVDQPQHF. The CDR3 DNA follows: TGTGCCACCAGCAACAGGGTGGATCAGCCCCAGCATTTT.

This clone appeared a few times. This sequence joins TRBV4-1 and TRBJ2-7; tentatively, D is TRBD2 (6 bases). V was trimmed by 2 bases and J by 3 bases, leaving 11 bases between them. CDR1 and CDR2 from the germline V gene are MGHRA and YSYEKL. This CDR3 has 14 residues. The CDR3 region is CASSQSWGGYEQYF. DNA for the CDR3: TGCGCCAGCAGCCAATCTTGGGGAGGCTACGAGCAGTACTTC.